This T cell receptor (beta chain) is from a study of cytomegalovirus exposure and HLA in healthy donors (dated by TCRdb to 2016 to 2017). Regarding the research as a whole: In an earlier analysis of some 550 of the donors, 276 Gb of sequence data and some 120 million unique TCR beta sequences from some 170 million T cells were reported. About 320 gigabases of sequencing data and roughly 90 million unique TCR sequences were included in an early release covering over 600 HLA-typed donors. Of the 300 to 500 genotyped donors, 65% to 90% were placed in the genetic ancestry cluster associated with self-reported Caucasian donors. The study aimed to test whether cataloging public T cell receptors could reveal signatures of past pathogen exposure. The T cell repertoires of some 700 subjects were profiled by immunosequencing and related to cytomegalovirus serostatus. Along with the approximately 650-subject first cohort, a separate validation cohort of over 90 different subjects was used. To predict cytomegalovirus infection status, the study combined high-throughput TCR immunosequencing, statistical association of individual TCRs with disease status, and machine learning. To study patterns of TCR occurrence, a later analysis re-analyzed previously published TCR beta repertoires from 700 or so donors and added high-resolution HLA genotyping. In the later analysis, no new phenotypic data were used to find candidate immune exposures; instead, reliance was placed on TCR beta sequences and their occurrence across donors. An earlier analysis of more than 450 of the donors used high-throughput TCR beta sequencing to judge whether each TCR beta V gene segment behaved as functional or pseudogenic. Donor age, sex, ethnicity and CMV serostatus were compiled together with the repertoire data. In a later genetic analysis, genome-wide SNP genotypes for 398 of the 666 donors were used, and that subset was treated as a discovery cohort. Every repertoire in the discovery cohort had been generated on one and the same sequencing platform. Class I and class II HLA loci were covered by the typing at four-digit resolution. Typing coverage differed by locus: A, B, C, DRB1 and DQB1 were typed in about 629-630 donors, DQA1 in approximately 520, DPA1 in approximately 610, and DPB1 in 450 to 480. Four or five DR-DQ haplotypes were handled as single units for association and clustering because linkage in the cohort was strong. On average, around 200,000 unique TCR beta nucleotide sequences were sequenced per donor among 350 to 400 genotyped donors of the cohort, with roughly 18% of those sequences being non-productive.

Overall results and qualifications from the work: In a later analysis, some 17,000 TCR beta sequences were associated with specific HLA alleles at a false discovery rate of 0.05. Most TCR sequences were observed very rarely across donors, whereas some public TCRs were present in many individuals. The authors suggested that the approach could potentially be generalized to other disease states and immunological phenotypes. In both the original and validation cohorts, the classifier was reported to diagnose cytomegalovirus status with high specificity and sensitivity. In vitro tests confirmed that a few of the cytomegalovirus-associated TCR beta chains recognize cytomegalovirus antigens. The only immune exposure information available for the cohort was CMV serostatus. V-gene and J-gene trimming of TCR beta chains was associated with a missense DCLRE1C variant in a later genetic analysis, and the association was replicated in an independent cohort. Because the 87-base-pair reads could not distinguish some IMGT-functional V segments, including TRBV6-2 and TRBV6-3, those segments were excluded. A cluster of highly shared sequence variants was judged likely to represent a technical artifact of the sequencing pipeline. In a later analysis, most CMV-associated TCR beta chains were found to appear HLA-restricted, with HLA associations seemingly driven largely by CMV exposure. In this cohort, only TCR beta chains were sequenced, and detectable features were limited by the absence of alpha or paired-chain data. A further reported finding was that TCR beta sequences accurately predicted the HLA-A and HLA-B alleles for most subjects in the first cohort. Because counts were too low, roughly 18 rarely observed V segments, including chromosome 9 orphons, were left out of the earlier analysis of 587 of the donors. In a later analysis, HLA-associated TCR beta chains showed more clonal expansion and lower generation probabilities than non-associated chains that were equally common. A later genetic analysis reported fewer N-insertions in productive TCRs among donors in an Asian-associated ancestry cluster than the roughly 700-donor mean. According to a later analysis, TCR association rates differed among HLA loci, with DRB1 alleles showing the most associated TCRs and HLA-C alleles showing the fewest. In the study, approximately 150 TCR beta chains were listed as associated with cytomegalovirus. Roughly uniform sequencing depth across donors was assumed in presence/absence analyses, although this assumption may not hold. When HLA alleles, especially DR and DQ, strongly co-occurred, attributing TCR associations to individual alleles was difficult. Because HLA typing was missing for some donors at each locus, association tests included only the typed subset. Broadly in line with IMGT annotations, most TCR beta V segments showed up in productive rearrangements about 90% or about 30% of the time in an earlier analysis of approximately 640 of the donors. Linkage disequilibrium might explain the correlated functional status among segregating V segments, but an unknown experimental factor could not be excluded. A later analysis reported that several top co-occurrence clusters appeared linked to parvovirus B19, influenza, CMV and Epstein-Barr virus.

Library construction relied on the immunoSEQ multiplex PCR assay. For the multiplex PCR, a mixture combining 60 forward primers for TCR Vbeta segments and 13 reverse primers for TCR Jbeta segments was used. The CDR3 region of rearranged TCR beta genes was amplified from genomic DNA by a multiplex PCR assay. The amplified TCR beta libraries were sequenced on the Illumina HiSeq System as 87-base-pair reads. Per the original workflow: Across the 500 to 850 repertoires, a later analysis counted tens of millions of unique TCR beta chains, 8.5 million to 12 million of which were shared by at least two donors. Raw reads were error-corrected and collapsed into unique sequences with a nearest-neighbor algorithm that merged closely related sequences to remove PCR and sequencing errors. To assign V, D and J gene segments, CDR3 sequences were aligned to IMGT reference sequences. For a sequence to be retained, a match of at least six nucleotides was required to both a V gene segment and a J gene segment. Rearrangements were classified as productive when the CDR3 lacked stop codons and remained in frame with V and J, and all other rearrangements were classified as non-productive. CDR3 was defined by IMGT convention, running from the second conserved V-encoded cysteine to the conserved J-encoded phenylalanine. The earlier analysis of some 550 of the donors excluded any sequence lacking an unambiguous match to a single V gene segment. An earlier analysis of 550 to 650 of the donors classified V segments as functional when productive rearrangements were above 56.7% and as segregating when the standard deviation between donors was above 5%. A statistical classification framework was developed to diagnose cytomegalovirus status using the catalog of TCR beta chain sequences. A later analysis assigned V and J genes by comparing TCR nucleotide sequences with IMGT/GENE-DB human TR gene sequences. A later analysis assigned CDR3 sequences and most-parsimonious VDJ recombination scenarios with the TCRdist pipeline. In a later analysis, every TCR beta chain was defined by the combination of its CDR3 amino acid sequence and its V-gene family, and reads without a unique V-gene family were dropped. As a way to deal with suspected cross-contamination and a sequencing artifact, a later analysis dropped under 600 nucleotide sequences that were highly shared and had low generation probability. In a later analysis, a clonal expansion index was calculated for each public chain from normalized within-repertoire ranks of inferred template counts. In a later analysis, generation probabilities were computed using a VDJ recombination model fitted to out-of-frame rearrangements, and the results were checked against IGoR. In a later analysis, hypergeometric tests were used to score TCR-TCR, TCR-HLA and TCR-CMV co-occurrence, with a repertoire-size bias correction applied to TCR pairs. In a later analysis, false discovery rates were estimated by permuting HLA or CMV assignments 20 times. In a later analysis, co-occurring TCRs were grouped using DBSCAN, and TCRdist sequence similarity was added for clustering within HLA-allele-positive subsets. Repertoires with fewer than 30,000 or more than 120,000 public chains were left out of co-occurrence clustering, as were about five repertoires with anomalous nucleotide sharing. Held by TCRdb, this immuneACCESS table contains in-frame sequences only and omits some clones. Under half of the omission traces to an unresolved V gene where checked; the cause of the rest is unknown. That table supplies the V and J calls and clone size; D and trimming were determined from the DNA. The table for this sample lists around 160,000 clones; around four fifths of them were counted only once. The biggest ten clones account for roughly 7.3% of the sample.

To note about this clone: Its recognized antigen is unknown. Base qualities are not recorded, but no much larger clone differs from it by a single base.

The cohort consisted of more than 650 healthy bone marrow donors. Cohort members were all nominally healthy when sampled, although unrecorded immune exposures were likely present. The donor tested CMV seropositive and was one of the 289 seropositive cohort members. Every donor gave a peripheral blood sample, and the peripheral blood mononuclear cells from that sample were used for TCR beta sequencing. Genomic DNA was extracted from the blood cell samples with the Qiagen DNeasy Blood Extraction Kit. Per the germline V gene (reference sequence), GTSNPN is the CDR1 and SVGIG is the CDR2. From V the trimming removes 5 bases and from J it removes 10 bases, while the gene matches leave 11 bases of the junction unaccounted for. From the cysteine through the phenylalanine, the CDR3 covers 13 amino acids. Of the read, only the CDR3 DNA is kept; its 39 bases are in frame from base 1.

The sample was PBMCs. Recombination linked TRBV30 to TRBJ2-1, with 7 bases aligning to TRBD2. The TCR was taken from a male donor in good health and CMV-seropositive. The bases read TGTGCCTGGTCGACTAGCCCACGTTGGGAGCAGTTCTTC. This encodes CAWSTSPRWEQFF.